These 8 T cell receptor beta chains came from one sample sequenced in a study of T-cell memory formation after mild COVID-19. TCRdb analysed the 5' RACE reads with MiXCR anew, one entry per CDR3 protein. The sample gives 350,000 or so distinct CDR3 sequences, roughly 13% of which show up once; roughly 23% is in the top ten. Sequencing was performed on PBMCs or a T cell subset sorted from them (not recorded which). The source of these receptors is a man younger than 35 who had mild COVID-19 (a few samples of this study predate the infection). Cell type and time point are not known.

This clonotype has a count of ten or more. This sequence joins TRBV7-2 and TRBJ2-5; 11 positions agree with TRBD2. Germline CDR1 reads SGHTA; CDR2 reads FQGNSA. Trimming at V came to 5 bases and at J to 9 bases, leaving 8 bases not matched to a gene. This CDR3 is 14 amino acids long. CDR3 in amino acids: CASSRYGSGGAQYF. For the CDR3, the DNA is TGTGCCAGCAGCCGCTATGGTAGCGGGGGGGCCCAGTACTTC.

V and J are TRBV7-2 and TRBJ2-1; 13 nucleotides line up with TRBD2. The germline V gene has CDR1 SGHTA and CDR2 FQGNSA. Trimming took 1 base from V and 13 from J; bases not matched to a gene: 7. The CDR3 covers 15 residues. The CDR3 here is CASSLGGLAGARQFF. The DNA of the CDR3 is TGTGCCAGCAGCTTAGGTGGACTAGCGGGGGCGAGACAGTTCTTC.

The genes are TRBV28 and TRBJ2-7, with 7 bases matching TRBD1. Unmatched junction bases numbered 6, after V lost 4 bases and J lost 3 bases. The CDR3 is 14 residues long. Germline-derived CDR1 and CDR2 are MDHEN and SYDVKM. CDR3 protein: CASSSNRGLYEQYV. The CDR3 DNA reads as TGTGCCAGCAGTTCGAACAGGGGTCTCTACGAGCAGTACGTC.

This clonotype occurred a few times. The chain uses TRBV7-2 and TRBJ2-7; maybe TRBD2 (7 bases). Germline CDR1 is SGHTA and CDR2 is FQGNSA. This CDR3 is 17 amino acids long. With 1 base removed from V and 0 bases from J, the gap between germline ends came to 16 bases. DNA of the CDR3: TGTGCCAGCAGCTTAGAGGGGGTCGGGGGGAACTCCTACGAGCAGTACGTC. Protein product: CASSLEGVGGNSYEQYV.

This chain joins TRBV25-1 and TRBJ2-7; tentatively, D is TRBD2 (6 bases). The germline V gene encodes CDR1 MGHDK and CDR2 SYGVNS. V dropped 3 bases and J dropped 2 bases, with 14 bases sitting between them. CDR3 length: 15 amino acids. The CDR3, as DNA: TGTGCCAGCAGTGATTCTGGGGGGACGGCCTACGAGCAGTACTTC. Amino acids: CASSDSGGTAYEQYF.

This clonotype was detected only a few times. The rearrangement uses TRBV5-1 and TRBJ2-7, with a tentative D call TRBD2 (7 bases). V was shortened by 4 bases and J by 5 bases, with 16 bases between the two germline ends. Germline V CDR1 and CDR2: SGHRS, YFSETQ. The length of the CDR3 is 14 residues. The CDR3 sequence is CASSGGGPGNEQYF. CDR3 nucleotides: TGCGCCAGCAGCGGCGGGGGCCCTGGAAACGAGCAGTACTTC.

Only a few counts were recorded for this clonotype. CDR3: CASKAGGNTEAFF. The DNA for the CDR3 is TGTGCCAGCAAGGCGGGAGGGAACACTGAAGCTTTCTTT. The chain couples TRBV2 to TRBJ1-1; D gene ambiguous. Germline V gives CDR1 SNHLY, CDR2 FYNNEI. The V end was cut by 7 bases, the J end by 1 base, with 10 bases between. The CDR3 has 13 residues.

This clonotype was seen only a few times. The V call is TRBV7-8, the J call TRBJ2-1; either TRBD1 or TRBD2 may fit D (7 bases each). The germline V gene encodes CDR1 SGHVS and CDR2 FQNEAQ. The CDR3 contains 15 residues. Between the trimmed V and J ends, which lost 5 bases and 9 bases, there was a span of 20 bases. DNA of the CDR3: TGTGCCAGCAGCCCAGAAGGGGGCGGGGGACGTGAGCAGTTCTTC. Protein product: CASSPEGGGGREQFF. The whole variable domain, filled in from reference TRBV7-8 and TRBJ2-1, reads GAGVSQSPRYKVAKRGQDVALRCDPISGHVSLFWYQQALGQGPEFLTYFQNEAQLDKSGLPSDRFFAERPEGSVSTLKIQRTQQEDSAVYLCASSPEGGGGREQFFGPGTRLTVL.